The rows below give T cell receptor beta chains drawn from one sample of a study of blood T cell repertoires in COVID-19. Some clones are missing from TCRdb's copy, which holds only in-frame ones; the method was immunoSEQ multiplex PCR. The top ten clones hold around 7.2% of a sample with approximately 82,000 clones, roughly 82% of them seen once. The material sequenced was peripheral blood. The origin of the receptors is a man aged 50-60 years with active or convalescent COVID-19. CDR3s include the opening cysteine and the closing phenylalanine or tryptophan. D genes are given only for firm matches. Clone size is shown for a subset of rows, as once, few, many or a class of expanded clone.

D	size	V	J	DNA	CDR3
NA	NA	TRBV6-5	TRBJ1-5	TGTGCCAGCAGCTCCTGGGGGGAAGGGCAGCCCCAGCATTTT	CASSSWGEGQPQHF
TRBD1	NA	TRBV6-5	TRBJ1-2	TGTGCCAGCAGTACCGTGGGACAGCGGTATGGCTACACCTTC	CASSTVGQRYGYTF
TRBD1	NA	TRBV23-1	TRBJ1-2	TGCGCCAGCAGTCACCCCGACAGGGCCGCTAACTATGGCTACACCTTC	CASSHPDRAANYGYTF
NA	NA	TRBV27	TRBJ1-2	TGTGCCAGCAGTTTAGGGGATGGGGGGGCCTATGGCTACACCTTC	CASSLGDGGAYGYTF
NA	few	TRBV29-1	TRBJ1-2	TGCAGCGTCGATAAGGACAGCTATGGCTACACCTTC	CSVDKDSYGYTF
NA	NA	TRBV19	TRBJ2-3	TGTGCCAGTAGTAAAGAGCGGGTGGGGGGAGATACGCAGTATTTT	CASSKERVGGDTQYF
TRBD1	NA	TRBV6-1	TRBJ2-1	TGTGCCAGCAGTGACGTACGGGACAGGGGGTTCTTC	CASSDVRDRGFF
NA	NA	TRBV7-9	TRBJ1-6	TGTGCCAGCAGCTTGACAGAATTTTATAATTCACCCCTCCACTTT	CASSLTEFYNSPLHF
NA	NA	TRBV6-1	TRBJ1-1	TGTGCCAGCAGTGAGTTAGGGAGTGAAGCTTTCTTT	CASSELGSEAFF
TRBD1	once	TRBV4-3	TRBJ2-7	TGCGCCAGCAGCCAGTGGACAGGGGCCTACGAGCAGTACTTC	CASSQWTGAYEQYF
TRBD2	NA	TRBV11-2	TRBJ2-1	TGTGCCAGCAGTTTTAGCGGGAGTGATGAGCAGTTCTTC	CASSFSGSDEQFF
NA	NA	TRBV27	TRBJ1-1	TGTGCCAGCAGTGGGGGGGGCAGGGGAGCTTTCTTT	CASSGGGRGAFF
NA	NA	TRBV12-3/TRBV12-4	TRBJ1-6	TGTGCCAGCAGTCTCAAGGGGCACTCACCCCTCCACTTT	CASSLKGHSPLHF
NA	NA	TRBV11-2	TRBJ2-2	TGTGCCAGCAGCTCTGACTCCACCGGGGAGCTGTTTTTT	CASSSDSTGELFF
TRBD1	NA	TRBV5-4	TRBJ2-5	TGTGCCAGCAGCTTGGTCGGGACAGGGGGCCTGGAGACCCAGTACTTC	CASSLVGTGGLETQYF
NA	NA	TRBV30	TRBJ1-1	TGTGCCTGGAGTCATCACAGGGAGACTGAAGCTTTCTTT	CAWSHHRETEAFF
TRBD1	NA	TRBV14	TRBJ1-2	TGTGCCAGCAGCCAAGGGTACGAGACAGGGTTGCGAGGCTACACCTTC	CASSQGYETGLRGYTF
NA	NA	TRBV7-9	TRBJ1-1	TGTGCCAGCAGCTTAGGTGGGCAGCCTGAAGCTTTCTTT	CASSLGGQPEAFF
NA	once	TRBV28	TRBJ1-5	TGTGCCAGCAGTTTCGGCAGAGGACAGCCCCAGCATTTT	CASSFGRGQPQHF
NA	NA	TRBV19	TRBJ1-2	TGTGCCAGTAGTCCCAATCTGGACAGTTATAACTATGGCTACACCTTC	CASSPNLDSYNYGYTF
NA	NA	TRBV4-1	TRBJ1-1	TGCGCCAGCAGCCAAGATAAGGGAGGGACTGAAGCTTTCTTT	CASSQDKGGTEAFF
NA	NA	TRBV19	TRBJ2-2	TGTGCCAGTAGTATAGAACAGTACACCGGGGAGCTGTTTTTT	CASSIEQYTGELFF
TRBD1	NA	TRBV3-1/TRBV3-2	TRBJ2-5	TGTGCCAGCAGCCAAGACGGACAGGTCTTAACAGAGACCCAGTACTTC	CASSQDGQVLTETQYF
NA	few	TRBV3-1/TRBV3-2	TRBJ2-2	TGTGCCAGCAGCCATCGCTTAGGGGCCGGGGAGCTGTTTTTT	CASSHRLGAGELFF
TRBD2	NA	TRBV2	TRBJ2-5	TGTGCCAGCAAGAGAACTAGCGGGGGGGAAGAGACCCAGTACTTC	CASKRTSGGEETQYF
NA	NA	TRBV4-1	TRBJ2-1	TGCGCCAGCAGCCCCAGGGGGGACACATACAATGAGCAGTTCTTC	CASSPRGDTYNEQFF
NA	once	TRBV6-1	TRBJ2-1	TGTGCCAGCAGTGAAACTTTATCGAGCAATGAGCAGTTCTTC	CASSETLSSNEQFF
NA	few	TRBV3-1/TRBV3-2	TRBJ2-2	TGTGCCAGCAGTCGACTCGCCGGGGAGCTGTTTTTT	CASSRLAGELFF
NA	few	TRBV29-1	TRBJ1-1	TGCAGCGTTGGAGGAACTGAAGCTTTCTTT	CSVGGTEAFF
NA	NA	TRBV5-1	TRBJ2-3	TGCGCCAGCAGCTTGGAGCCAGGGGTGACAGATACGCAGTATTTT	CASSLEPGVTDTQYF
NA	NA	TRBV9	TRBJ2-5	TGTGCCAGCAGCGGGGGGGGGCCCCAAGAGACCCAGTACTTC	CASSGGGPQETQYF
TRBD1	NA	TRBV5-1	TRBJ1-6	TGCGCCAGCAGGACAGGGTTCGATAATTCACCCCTCCACTTT	CASRTGFDNSPLHF
NA	NA	TRBV7-2	TRBJ2-7	TGTGCCAGCAGCTTAGCACCAGGCCTCACTTACGAGCAGTACTTC	CASSLAPGLTYEQYF
TRBD1	NA	TRBV3-1/TRBV3-2	TRBJ1-5	TGTGCCAGCAGGCCTACAGGGGTCAATCAGCCCCAGCATTTT	CASRPTGVNQPQHF
NA	NA	TRBV19	TRBJ2-7	TGTGCCAGTAGTATAGGGGCGGGGGCGTCCTACGAGCAGTACTTC	CASSIGAGASYEQYF
TRBD1	few	TRBV30	TRBJ2-7	TGTGCCTGGAGTCCAGGACAGGGACTCTCCTACGAGCAGTACTTC	CAWSPGQGLSYEQYF
NA	NA	TRBV7-2	TRBJ2-5	TGTGCCAGCAGCTTATTCGGGCAGGGGGGAGAGACCCAGTACTTC	CASSLFGQGGETQYF
TRBD1	NA	TRBV6-4	TRBJ1-2	TGTGCCAGCAGTGACTCAGGGGGCAGTTATGGCTACACCTTC	CASSDSGGSYGYTF
TRBD2	NA	TRBV4-3	TRBJ2-3	TGCGCCAGCAGCTTTTCCTATCGGGGGGGCAGAGATACGCAGTATTTT	CASSFSYRGGRDTQYF
TRBD1	NA	TRBV7-2	TRBJ1-2	TGTGCCAGCAACCCAAACAGGGGGCCCTATGGCTACACCTTC	CASNPNRGPYGYTF
TRBD1	NA	TRBV28	TRBJ2-2	TGTGCCAGCACCACAGGGGGCTGGAAAACCGGGGAGCTGTTTTTT	CASTTGGWKTGELFF
TRBD1	once	TRBV28	TRBJ1-5	TGTGCCAGCAGTGAATCCAGGGGGCGAAATCAGCCCCAGCATTTT	CASSESRGRNQPQHF
TRBD1	NA	TRBV14	TRBJ1-1	TGTGCCAGCAGCCAGGACAGGGTCTTAGCTTTCTTT	CASSQDRVLAFF
TRBD1	NA	TRBV7-8	TRBJ2-5	TGTGCCAGCAGCCGGACAGGGGGCATTTTCCAAGAGACCCAGTACTTC	CASSRTGGIFQETQYF
NA	NA	TRBV11-3	TRBJ1-3	TGTGCCAGCAGCCTCGAGGAGGGCCAGGCCGGAAACACCATATATTTT	CASSLEEGQAGNTIYF
TRBD1	NA	TRBV19	TRBJ1-1	TGTGCCAGTAGGTTGACAGGGTCGGGGAACACTGAAGCTTTCTTT	CASRLTGSGNTEAFF
TRBD1	NA	TRBV28	TRBJ1-2	TGTGCCAGCAGCCTGGGACAGGGAGAACGAGGCTACACCTTC	CASSLGQGERGYTF
NA	NA	TRBV30	TRBJ2-3	TGTGCCTGGAGTGTACAGAACACAGATACGCAGTATTTT	CAWSVQNTDTQYF
NA	NA	TRBV21-1	TRBJ2-5	TGTGCCAGCAGCACCTCCTCAGGAAGGACTAGCGGGGTGTACCAAGAGACCCAGTACTTC	CASSTSSGRTSGVYQETQYF
NA	NA	TRBV28	TRBJ2-7	TGTGCCAGCAGGAGTTACGAGCAGTACTTC	CASRSYEQYF
TRBD1	NA	TRBV5-1	TRBJ1-3	TGCGCCAGCAGCCCTTTGACAGGGAGTTTGAGCTCTGGAAACACCATATATTTT	CASSPLTGSLSSGNTIYF
NA	NA	TRBV19	TRBJ2-5	TGTGCCAGTAGTGTCGGTTATGCGGGGGAGACCCAGTACTTC	CASSVGYAGETQYF
TRBD1	NA	TRBV6-2/TRBV6-3	TRBJ1-1	TGTGCCAGCAGCCTAGGGGGCTCAGGCACTGAAGCTTTCTTT	CASSLGGSGTEAFF
NA	NA	TRBV3-1/TRBV3-2	TRBJ2-5	TGTGCCAGCAGCCAAGATGCAGGCCGGGAGACCCAGTACTTC	CASSQDAGRETQYF
TRBD2	NA	TRBV6-1	TRBJ2-5	TGTGCCAGCAGTGAAGCTTCTACTAGCGGGGGCCGTCAAGAGACCCAGTACTTC	CASSEASTSGGRQETQYF